This T cell receptor beta chain was profiled in a study of identical twins. Study observations and caveats: Beta clonotypes that were abundant in cord blood contained fewer insertions, a pattern absent from memory repertoires. Models underestimated TCR alpha sharing (out-of-frame) in monozygotic twins.

As regards this clonotype: No antigen is known for it.

The cDNA had a unique molecular identifier and a template-switch universal primer site. TCRdb processed the 5' RACE reads anew with MiXCR; each CDR3 protein has one entry. The sample has 450,000 to 500,000 distinct CDR3 sequences, around an eighth seen once. Healthy Caucasians made up all donors. The data were also submitted as part of a second study, on yellow fever vaccine responses in identical twins.

The sequence came from a woman under 30 in good health. The material sequenced was CD4+ T cells sorted from blood.

CDR3 nucleotide sequence: TGTGCCTGGAGACCCAACGGGGACGAGCAGTACTTC. Its protein product is CAWRPNGDEQYF. The genes are TRBV30 and TRBJ2-7, with D possibly TRBD2 on 5 matching bases. This CDR3 is 12 amino acids long. Trimming pared 3 bases from V and 5 bases from J, leaving 11 bases between. CDR1 and CDR2 (germline): GTSNPN, SVGIG (reference sequence).